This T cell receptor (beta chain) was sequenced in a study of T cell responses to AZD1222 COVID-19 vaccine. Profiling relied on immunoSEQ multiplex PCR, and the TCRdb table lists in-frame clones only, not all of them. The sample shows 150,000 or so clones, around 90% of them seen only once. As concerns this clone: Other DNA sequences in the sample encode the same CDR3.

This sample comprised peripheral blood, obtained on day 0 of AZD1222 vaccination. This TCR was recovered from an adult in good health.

The CDR3 spells CATSRENQPQHF. CDR3 coding DNA: TGTGCCACCAGCAGAGAGAATCAGCCCCAGCATTTT. The chain recombines TRBV15 with TRBJ1-5, with unresolved D. V was trimmed by 0 bases and J by 4 bases, leaving 1 base between them. This CDR3 has 12 amino acids. Germline CDR1 and CDR2: LNHNV and YYDKDF (reference sequence).